The sequence of this T cell receptor beta chain was determined in a study of OX40 agonist ivuxolimab in advanced cancers. Enrollment shut out patients with autoimmune disease history or systemic immunosuppression. Clones were read by immunoSEQ multiplex PCR, and TCRdb kept only the in-frame ones, dropping some. The sample has 57,000 or so clones; around 83% are singletons. With 5 bases clipped from V and 2 bases from J, the junction kept 11 bases outside the gene matches. The length of the CDR3 is 16 residues. CDR1 is SEHNR, CDR2 FQNEAQ, per germline (reference sequence). Source: CD4+ or CD8+ T cells sorted from blood, taken in a trial of the OX40 agonist ivuxolimab. The sequence derives from an adult with an advanced solid tumor such as melanoma, head and neck, liver or kidney cancer. This chain uses TRBV7-9 with TRBJ2-7; 8 positions match TRBD2. CDR3: CASSPIRFGGAYEQYF. The CDR3 coding sequence is TGTGCCAGCAGCCCTATCAGGTTCGGGGGGGCCTACGAGCAGTACTTC.